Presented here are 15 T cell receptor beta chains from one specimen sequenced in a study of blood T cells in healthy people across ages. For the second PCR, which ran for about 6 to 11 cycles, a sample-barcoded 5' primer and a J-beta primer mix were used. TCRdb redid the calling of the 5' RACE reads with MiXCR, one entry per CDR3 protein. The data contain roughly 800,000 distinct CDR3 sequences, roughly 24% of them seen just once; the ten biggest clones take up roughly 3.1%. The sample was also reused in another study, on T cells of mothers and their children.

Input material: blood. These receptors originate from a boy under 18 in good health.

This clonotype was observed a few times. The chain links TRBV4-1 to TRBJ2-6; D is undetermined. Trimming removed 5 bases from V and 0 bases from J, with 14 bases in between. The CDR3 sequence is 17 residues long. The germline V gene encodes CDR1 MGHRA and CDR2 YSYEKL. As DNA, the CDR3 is TGCGCCAGCAGCGAAAGTGGGTACTTCTCTGGGGCCAACGTCCTGACTTTC. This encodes CASSESGYFSGANVLTF.

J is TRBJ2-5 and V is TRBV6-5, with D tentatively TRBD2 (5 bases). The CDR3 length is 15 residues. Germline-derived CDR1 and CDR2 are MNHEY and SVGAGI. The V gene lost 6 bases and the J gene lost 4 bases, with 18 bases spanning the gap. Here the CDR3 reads CASRRTEGLVETQYF. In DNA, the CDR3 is TGTGCCAGCAGAAGGACCGAGGGCCTGGTAGAGACCCAGTACTTC.

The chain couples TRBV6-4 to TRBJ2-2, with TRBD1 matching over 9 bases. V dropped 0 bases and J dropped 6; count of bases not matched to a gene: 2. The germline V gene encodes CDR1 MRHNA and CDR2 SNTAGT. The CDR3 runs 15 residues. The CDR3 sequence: CASSDSNRGPGELFF. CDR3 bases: TGTGCCAGCAGTGACTCGAACAGGGGGCCCGGGGAGCTGTTTTTT.

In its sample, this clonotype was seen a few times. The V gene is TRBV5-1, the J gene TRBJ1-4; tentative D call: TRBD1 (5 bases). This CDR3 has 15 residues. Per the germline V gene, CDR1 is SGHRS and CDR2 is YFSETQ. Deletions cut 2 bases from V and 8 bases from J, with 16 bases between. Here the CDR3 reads CASSFLGDGREKLFF. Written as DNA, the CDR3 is TGCGCCAGCAGCTTCTTAGGGGATGGCCGGGAAAAACTGTTTTTT.

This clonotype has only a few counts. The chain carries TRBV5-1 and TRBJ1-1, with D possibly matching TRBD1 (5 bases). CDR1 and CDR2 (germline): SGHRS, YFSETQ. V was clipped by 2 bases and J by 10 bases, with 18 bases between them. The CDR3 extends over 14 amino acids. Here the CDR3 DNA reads TGCGCCAGCAGCTTCGACAGAGCCCGGAGTGTAGCTTTCTTT. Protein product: CASSFDRARSVAFF.

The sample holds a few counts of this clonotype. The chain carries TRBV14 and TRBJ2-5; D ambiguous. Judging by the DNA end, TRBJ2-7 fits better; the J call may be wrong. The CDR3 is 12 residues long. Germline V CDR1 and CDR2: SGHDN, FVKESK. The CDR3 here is CASGPSVYEQYF. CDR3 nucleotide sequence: TGTGCCAGCGGCCCAAGTGTTTACGAGCAGTACTTC.

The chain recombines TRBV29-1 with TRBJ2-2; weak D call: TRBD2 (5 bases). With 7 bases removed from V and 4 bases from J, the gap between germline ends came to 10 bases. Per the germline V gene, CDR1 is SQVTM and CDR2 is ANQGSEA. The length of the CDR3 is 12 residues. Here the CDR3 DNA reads TGCAGCGCACTAGAGGGCACCGGGGAGCTGTTTTTT. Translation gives CSALEGTGELFF.

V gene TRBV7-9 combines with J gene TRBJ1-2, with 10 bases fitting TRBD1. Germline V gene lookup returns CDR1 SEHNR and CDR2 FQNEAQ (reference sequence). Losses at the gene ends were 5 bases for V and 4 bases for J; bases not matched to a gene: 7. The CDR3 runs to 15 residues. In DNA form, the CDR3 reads TGTGCCAGCAGCACCACGACAGGGGGCACCTATGGCTACACCTTC. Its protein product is CASSTTTGGTYGYTF.

CDR3 sequence reads: CSARPGLIYNEQFF. The CDR3 region has the DNA TGCAGTGCTAGACCGGGACTAATTTACAATGAGCAGTTCTTC. This rearrangement joins TRBV20-1 to TRBJ2-1; 7 bases are a match to TRBD2. The CDR3 is 14 residues long. The V and J ends lost 2 bases and 4 bases, in that order; junction bases with no gene match: 5. CDR1 DFQATT and CDR2 SNEGSKA come from the germline V gene (reference sequence).

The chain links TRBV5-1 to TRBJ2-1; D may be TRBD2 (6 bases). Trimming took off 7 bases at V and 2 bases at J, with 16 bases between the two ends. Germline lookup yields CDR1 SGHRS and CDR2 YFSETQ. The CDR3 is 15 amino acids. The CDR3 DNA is TGCGCCAGCGAGACTACGGGGGAAACCTACAATGAGCAGTTCTTC. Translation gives CASETTGETYNEQFF.

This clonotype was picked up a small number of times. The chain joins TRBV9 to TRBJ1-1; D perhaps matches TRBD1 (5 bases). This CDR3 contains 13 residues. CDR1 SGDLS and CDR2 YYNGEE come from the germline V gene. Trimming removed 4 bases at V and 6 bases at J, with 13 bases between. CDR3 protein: CASSPVGGAEAFF. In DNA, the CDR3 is TGTGCCAGCAGCCCCGTGGGAGGGGCTGAAGCTTTCTTT.

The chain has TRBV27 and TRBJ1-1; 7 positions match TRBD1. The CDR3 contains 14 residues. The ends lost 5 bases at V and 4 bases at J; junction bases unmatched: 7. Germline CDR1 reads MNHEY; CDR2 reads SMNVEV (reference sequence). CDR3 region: CASSAGQVTTEAFF. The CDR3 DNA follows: TGTGCCAGCAGTGCCGGACAGGTTACCACTGAAGCTTTCTTT.

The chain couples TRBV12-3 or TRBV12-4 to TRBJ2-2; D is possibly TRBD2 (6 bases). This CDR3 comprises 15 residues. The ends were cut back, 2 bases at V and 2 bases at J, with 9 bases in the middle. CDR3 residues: CASSLTGGNTGELFF. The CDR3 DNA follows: TGTGCCAGCAGTTTAACCGGGGGTAACACCGGGGAGCTGTTTTTT.

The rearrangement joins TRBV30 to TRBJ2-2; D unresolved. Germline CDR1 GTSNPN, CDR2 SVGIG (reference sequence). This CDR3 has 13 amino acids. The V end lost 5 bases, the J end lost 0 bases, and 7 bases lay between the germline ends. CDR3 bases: TGTGCCTGGGCTGCCCCGAACACCGGGGAGCTGTTTTTT. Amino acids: CAWAAPNTGELFF.

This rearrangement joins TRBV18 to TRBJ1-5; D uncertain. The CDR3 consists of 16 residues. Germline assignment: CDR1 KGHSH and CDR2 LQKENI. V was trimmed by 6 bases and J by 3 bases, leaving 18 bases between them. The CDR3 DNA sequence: TGTGCCAGCTCCGAGGGTTACTCCGGGGTCAATCAGCCCCAGCATTTT. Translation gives CASSEGYSGVNQPQHF. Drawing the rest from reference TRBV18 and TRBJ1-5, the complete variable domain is NAGVMQNPRHLVRRRGQEARLRCSPMKGHSHVYWYRQLPEEGLKFMVYLQKENIIDESGMPKERFSAEFPKEGPSILRIQQVVRGDSAAYFCASSEGYSGVNQPQHFGDGTRLSIL.